This TCR beta chain derives from a study of blood T cell repertoires in COVID-19. Study context: Spain, Italy and the United States supplied samples that represented acute and convalescent COVID-19. Sources were T cells, B-cell-depleted T cells, or PBMCs; the material itself was cDNA or gDNA.

This CDR3 region has 17 residues. TCRdb's copy holds only in-frame clones and misses some; the assay was immunoSEQ multiplex PCR. The repertoire has about 240,000 clones, roughly four fifths of them found once; the top ten carry roughly 1.9%. This clone appeared a few times. J is TRBJ2-1 and V is TRBV21-1; the tabulated D call, TRBD1, remains unverified against the DNA. TRBV21-1 is classified as a pseudogene. The TCR comes from a man younger than 40 who had recovered from COVID-19. Sequenced material: peripheral blood. CDR3 residues: CASSKKGLGQNYNEQFF. CDR3 nucleotide sequence: TGTGCCAGCAGCAAAAAAGGGCTCGGACAGAACTACAATGAGCAGTTCTTC.